These 28 T cell receptor beta chains share one sample of origin, sequenced in a study of shared clonotypes between healthy human individuals. Method: immunoSEQ multiplex PCR; TCRdb's copy keeps in-frame clones and lacks some. Among about 980,000 clones listed, over 60% were seen once. The specimen was memory CD4+ T cells sorted from blood. Subset meaning: CD45RA-negative fraction. The source of these receptors is a man aged 18-30 years in good health.

This rearrangement joins TRBV28 to TRBJ2-6; TRBD2 is a possible D gene (5 bases). Trimming shortened V by 4 bases and J by 0 bases, and 7 bases separated the two germline ends. Germline-derived CDR1 and CDR2 are MDHEN and SYDVKM. There are 15 residues in the CDR3. CDR3 DNA sequence: TGTGCCAGCAGTTCGGGGTTCTCTGGGGCCAACGTCCTGACTTTC. It is translated as CASSSGFSGANVLTF.

This rearrangement joins TRBV13 to TRBJ2-5; D not resolved. The CDR3 is 11 amino acids. Germline assignment: CDR1 PRHDT and CDR2 FYEKMQ (reference sequence). Trimming took 5 bases from V and 1 from J, leaving 2 bases between them. In DNA form, the CDR3 reads TGTGCCAGCAGCGTCCAAGAGACCCAGTACTTC. It is translated as CASSVQETQYF. Together with reference TRBV13 and TRBJ2-5, the CDR3 gives the full variable domain: AAGVIQSPRHLIKEKRETATLKCYPIPRHDTVYWYQQGPGQDPQFLISFYEKMQSDKGSIPDRFSAQQFSDYHSELNMSSLELGDSALYFCASSVQETQYFGPGTRLLVL.

The V call is TRBV9, the J call TRBJ2-5; D gene ambiguous. The germline CDR1 and CDR2 sequences are SGDLS and YYNGEE. The CDR3 consists of 11 residues. The V and J ends lost 3 bases and 5 bases respectively, with 5 bases between them. CDR3 coding DNA: TGTGCCAGCAGCGACTGGGAGACCCAGTACTTC. Its protein product is CASSDWETQYF. Full variable domain (rest looked up from reference TRBV9 and TRBJ2-5): DSGVTQTPKHLITATGQRVTLRCSPRSGDLSVYWYQQSLDQGLQFLIQYYNGEERAKGNILERFSAQQFPDLHSELNLSSLELGDSALYFCASSDWETQYFGPGTRLLVL.

This sequence joins TRBV6-5 and TRBJ1-1; 9 positions match TRBD1. Germline V gene data show CDR1 as MNHEY and CDR2 as SVGAGI. This CDR3 region has 14 residues. The junction had 6 bases not matched to a gene; V was cut back by 5 bases and J by 5 bases. The CDR3 DNA follows: TGTGCCAGCAGTGGAACAGGGGGCGTTACTGAAGCTTTCTTT. It specifies CASSGTGGVTEAFF.

V gene TRBV7-9 combines with J gene TRBJ2-1, with D possibly matching TRBD2 (6 bases). V was cut by 5 bases and J by 0 bases, with 11 bases left in between. Germline CDR1 reads SEHNR; CDR2 reads FQNEAQ (reference sequence). This CDR3 is 15 amino acids long. The CDR3 region has the DNA TGTGCCAGCAGCCCTGGGAGGCTCTCCTACAATGAGCAGTTCTTC. This encodes CASSPGRLSYNEQFF.

V usage is TRBV19 and J usage is TRBJ2-3; TRBD1 aligns across 7 bases. J lost 2 bases, V lost 3 bases, and 5 bases had no gene match. CDR1 is LNHDA and CDR2 is SQIVND in the germline V gene (reference sequence). CDR3 size: 15 residues. The chain's CDR3 is CASSMGRGSTDTQYF. The CDR3 nucleotides are TGTGCCAGTAGTATGGGCAGGGGGTCCACAGATACGCAGTATTTT. The full variable domain, its missing parts supplied by reference TRBV19 and TRBJ2-3, is DGGITQSPKYLFRKEGQNVTLSCEQNLNHDAMYWYRQDPGQGLRLIYYSQIVNDFQKGDIAEGYSVSREKKESFPLTVTSAQKNPTAFYLCASSMGRGSTDTQYFGPGTRLTVL.

The chain has TRBV6-5 and TRBJ1-5; perhaps TRBD1 as D (6 bases). The CDR3 loop spans 13 amino acids. Germline CDR1 and CDR2: MNHEY and SVGAGI. The ends were cut back, 6 bases at V and 6 bases at J, with 12 bases in the middle. The CDR3 reads CASSRTVGQPQHF. The CDR3 DNA reads as TGTGCCAGCAGCCGGACAGTAGGTCAGCCCCAGCATTTT.

The V call is TRBV7-2, the J call TRBJ1-1; no definite D call. The CDR3 is 14 residues long. Looked up from germline, CDR1 is SGHTA and CDR2 is FQGNSA. Trimming shortened V by 5 bases and J by 0 bases, and 10 bases separated the two germline ends. The CDR3 nucleotides read TGTGCCAGCAGCCTTTTCGGTTTGAACACTGAAGCTTTCTTT. Translated: CASSLFGLNTEAFF.

The chain carries TRBV5-6 and TRBJ2-7; TRBD2 matches at 10 bases. Germline V gives CDR1 SGHDT, CDR2 YYEEEE. This CDR3 has 16 residues. Germline trimming cut 4 bases from V and 2 bases from J; bases unmatched to any gene: 9. The DNA for the CDR3 is TGTGCCAGCAGCAGACCTCTAGCGGGGGATACCTACGAGCAGTACTTC. Translating gives CASSRPLAGDTYEQYF.

This clone occurred a few times. This sequence joins TRBV6-6 and TRBJ1-5; perhaps TRBD1 as D (5 bases). Per germline, CDR1 MNHNY and CDR2 SVGAGI (reference sequence). V lost 3 bases and J 9 bases, leaving 12 bases between the germline ends. This CDR3 comprises 13 residues. The CDR3 here is CASSYKGNGPQHF. CDR3 nucleotide sequence: TGTGCCAGCAGTTATAAGGGGAACGGGCCCCAGCATTTT.

This clone was observed once. J is TRBJ1-1 and V is TRBV5-1; no clear D. This CDR3 comprises 14 residues. Germline V CDR1 and CDR2: SGHRS, YFSETQ. V was clipped by 0 bases and J by 5 bases, with 11 bases between them. The CDR3 DNA is TGCGCCAGCAGCTTGGAATGGGTCGGGACTGAAGCTTTCTTT. Encoded protein: CASSLEWVGTEAFF. Combining the CDR3 with reference TRBV5-1 and TRBJ1-1 gives the whole variable domain KAGVTQTPRYLIKTRGQQVTLSCSPISGHRSVSWYQQTPGQGLQFLFEYFSETQRNKGNFPGRFSGRQFSNSRSEMNVSTLELGDSALYLCASSLEWVGTEAFFGQGTRLTVV.

The sample holds a few counts of this clone. This sample also contains other DNA sequences that code for the same CDR3. This sequence joins TRBV6-5 and TRBJ2-1; 11 nucleotides align to TRBD2. The CDR3 consists of 15 residues. Germline values: CDR1 MNHEY, CDR2 SVGAGI. The V gene end was trimmed by 4 bases and the J gene end by 4 bases; junction bases not matched to a gene: 3. As DNA, the CDR3 is TGTGCCAGCAGTTCTGGACTAGCGGGTTACAATGAGCAGTTCTTC. It codes for CASSSGLAGYNEQFF.

This sequence joins TRBV27 and TRBJ2-5; 8 bases map to TRBD1. Germline-derived CDR1 and CDR2 are MNHEY and SMNVEV (reference sequence). The CDR3 is 15 amino acids. The ends lost 5 bases at V and 5 bases at J; junction bases unmatched: 10. CDR3 DNA: TGTGCCAGCAGTATAGGACAGGGAAGTAGGGAGACCCAGTACTTC. Translating gives CASSIGQGSRETQYF.

The chain recombines TRBV19 with TRBJ2-5; TRBD2 agrees at 8 bases. The CDR3 loop spans 15 amino acids. Germline CDR1 is LNHDA and CDR2 is SQIVND (reference sequence). Losses at the gene ends were 3 bases for V and 0 bases for J; bases not matched to a gene: 3. CDR3 nucleotides: TGTGCCAGTAGTATCAGCGGGGGTCACCAAGAGACCCAGTACTTC. It is translated as CASSISGGHQETQYF.

The chain carries TRBV5-1 and TRBJ1-1; D possibly corresponds to TRBD1 (5 bases). Germline V lookup: CDR1 SGHRS, CDR2 YFSETQ. V was trimmed by 1 base and J by 1 base, leaving 11 bases between them. CDR3 size: 15 residues. For the CDR3, the DNA is TGCGCCAGCAGCTTGTTGTCAGGGACGAACACTGAAGCTTTCTTT. This translates into CASSLLSGTNTEAFF.

The CDR3 region is CASSQETQREQYF. CDR3 nucleotides: TGCGCCAGCAGCCAAGAGACGCAACGGGAGCAGTATTTT. This chain uses TRBV4-3 with TRBJ2-3; tentative D call: TRBD2 (5 bases). Germline-derived CDR1 and CDR2 are LGHNA and YSLEER. The length of the CDR3 is 13 residues. V gave up 0 bases and J gave up 11 bases, with 12 bases separating them.

The V and J genes are TRBV7-2 and TRBJ2-3, with D possibly matching TRBD1 (5 bases). Germline assignment: CDR1 SGHTA and CDR2 FQGNSA. The CDR3 loop spans 16 amino acids. Trimming stripped 5 bases from V and 2 bases from J, with 17 bases between. CDR3 loop: CASSPNIRQITDTQYF. CDR3 nucleotides: TGTGCCAGCAGCCCCAACATCCGACAGATCACAGATACGCAGTATTTT.

Notes on this clone: Other DNA sequences in the same sample also yield this CDR3. The chain is built from TRBV5-1 and TRBJ2-3, with TRBD2 as a possible D gene (6 bases). In germline, CDR1 is SGHRS, CDR2 YFSETQ. V was shortened by 2 bases and J by 1 base, with 11 bases between the two germline ends. CDR3 length: 15 residues. The CDR3 spells CASSFFGGGTDTQYF. The CDR3 DNA reads TGCGCCAGCAGCTTCTTCGGCGGGGGCACAGATACGCAGTATTTT.

The CDR3 region is CASSVQAGGTGELFF. Written as DNA, the CDR3 is TGTGCCAGCAGCGTCCAGGCCGGTGGGACCGGGGAGCTGTTTTTT. The genes are TRBV9 and TRBJ2-2; no firm D call. The germline CDR1 and CDR2 sequences are SGDLS and YYNGEE. The V end lost 2 bases, the J end lost 5 bases, and 13 bases lay between the germline ends. This CDR3 contains 15 residues.

As to this clone: Distinct nucleotide sequences in the sample also encode this CDR3. The chain combines TRBV5-4 with TRBJ1-3; D might be TRBD1 (5 bases). CDR3 size: 15 residues. Germline lookup yields CDR1 SGHNT and CDR2 YYREEE (reference sequence). With 4 bases removed from V and 0 bases from J, the gap between germline ends came to 11 bases. CDR3 amino acids: CASSRDRFSGNTIYF. The CDR3 DNA reads as TGTGCCAGCAGCCGCGACAGATTCTCTGGAAACACCATATATTTT.

The chain is built from TRBV7-9 and TRBJ2-7; 9 bases map to TRBD1. The CDR3 totals 15 residues. Germline V gene data show CDR1 as SEHNR and CDR2 as FQNEAQ (reference sequence). The V gene end was trimmed by 10 bases and the J gene end by 3 bases; junction bases not matched to a gene: 13. CDR3 sequence (DNA): TGTGCCATCTCACCAAGGACGGGACAGGGCTACGAGCAGTACTTC. This translates into CAISPRTGQGYEQYF.

The rearrangement joins TRBV28 to TRBJ2-7, with 8 positions matching TRBD2. V lost 5 bases and J lost 8; bases outside the gene matches: 17. This CDR3 is built from 16 residues. Per germline, CDR1 MDHEN and CDR2 SYDVKM. CDR3 residues: CASSQSGSGPRRQQYF. The CDR3 DNA reads as TGTGCCAGCAGTCAGAGCGGGAGTGGCCCTCGGCGACAGCAGTACTTC. Using reference TRBV28 and TRBJ2-7 for the parts outside the CDR3, the full variable domain is DVKVTQSSRYLVKRTGEKVFLECVQDMDHENMFWYRQDPGLGLRLIYFSYDVKMKEKGDIPEGYSVSREKKERFSLILESASTNQTSMYLCASSQSGSGPRRQQYFGPGTRLTVT.

The chain employs TRBV5-6 and TRBJ2-1; D is perhaps TRBD1 (6 bases). The CDR3 sequence is 15 residues long. Germline V CDR1 and CDR2: SGHDT, YYEEEE. V shed 0 bases and J shed 2 bases, with 9 bases lying between them. The CDR3, as DNA: TGTGCCAGCAGCTTGGACAGGGTGGCCTACAATGAGCAGTTCTTC. Its protein product is CASSLDRVAYNEQFF. Filled out from reference TRBV5-6 and TRBJ2-1, the complete variable domain reads DAGVTQSPTHLIKTRGQQVTLRCSPKSGHDTVSWYQQALGQGPQFIFQYYEEEERQRGNFPDRFSGHQFPNYSSELNVNALLLGDSALYLCASSLDRVAYNEQFFGPGTRLTVL.

This clone was observed a few times. The chain employs TRBV6-6 and TRBJ1-4; possible D gene TRBD1, 6 bases. In germline, CDR1 is MNHNY, CDR2 SVGAGI (reference sequence). V shed 5 bases and J shed 3 bases, with 16 bases lying between them. The CDR3 loop spans 16 amino acids. CDR3 DNA: TGTGCCAGCAGTCCCGGGAACAGGGCCTCTAATGAAAAACTGTTTTTT. Protein sequence: CASSPGNRASNEKLFF.

The chain has TRBV29-1 and TRBJ2-1; D is undetermined. The CDR3 spans 14 residues. Germline CDR1 and CDR2: SQVTM and ANQGSEA. Trimming stripped 1 base from V and 3 bases from J, with 10 bases between. The CDR3 DNA reads TGCAGCGTTGAAGGTGGGTTGAACTACAATGAGCAGTTCTTC. Translation: CSVEGGLNYNEQFF.

In this sample, this clone turned up many times. The CDR3 DNA reads as TGCGCCACCCGAGGGGGAACAGGGGGCTCAGATACGCAGTATTTT. Translated, it gives CATRGGTGGSDTQYF. The gene calls are TRBV5-1 and TRBJ2-3, with 9 bases matching TRBD1. The V segment lost 9 bases and the J segment 4 bases; nucleotides outside the gene matches: 12. Germline V gene lookup returns CDR1 SGHRS and CDR2 YFSETQ. The CDR3 totals 15 residues. Supplemented by reference TRBV5-1 and TRBJ2-3, the full variable domain reads KAGVTQTPRYLIKTRGQQVTLSCSPISGHRSVSWYQQTPGQGLQFLFEYFSETQRNKGNFPGRFSGRQFSNSRSEMNVSTLELGDSALYLCATRGGTGGSDTQYFGPGTRLTVL.

The V and J genes are TRBV14 and TRBJ2-7; D not certain. This CDR3 spans 11 amino acids. Germline-derived CDR1 and CDR2 are SGHDN and FVKESK. Trimming shortened V by 5 bases and J by 4 bases, and 6 bases separated the two germline ends. The DNA for the CDR3 is TGTGCCAGCAGCTCATGGTACGAGCAGTACTTC. It encodes CASSSWYEQYF.

A word on this clone: In the same sample, other DNA sequences code for this CDR3. This sequence joins TRBV4-3 and TRBJ2-3, with D perhaps matching TRBD2 (5 bases). V lost 1 base and J 0 bases, leaving 8 bases between the germline ends. Germline CDR1 reads LGHNA; CDR2 reads YSLEER. This CDR3 is 15 amino acids long. CDR3 in amino acids: CASSQGTGSTDTQYF. The CDR3 DNA reads as TGCGCCAGCAGCCAAGGGACGGGGAGCACAGATACGCAGTATTTT.